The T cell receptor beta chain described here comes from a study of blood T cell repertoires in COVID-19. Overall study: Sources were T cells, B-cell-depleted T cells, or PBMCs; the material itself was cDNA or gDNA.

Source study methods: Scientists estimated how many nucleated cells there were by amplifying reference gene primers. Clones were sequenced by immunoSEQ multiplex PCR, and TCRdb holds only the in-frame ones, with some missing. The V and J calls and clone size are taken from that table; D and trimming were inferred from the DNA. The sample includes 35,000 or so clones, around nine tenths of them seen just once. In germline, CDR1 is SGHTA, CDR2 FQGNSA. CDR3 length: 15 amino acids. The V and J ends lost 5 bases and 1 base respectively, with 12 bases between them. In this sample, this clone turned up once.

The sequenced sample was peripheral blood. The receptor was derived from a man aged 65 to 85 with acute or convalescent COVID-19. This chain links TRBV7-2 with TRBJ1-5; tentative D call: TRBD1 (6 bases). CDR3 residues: CASSPGQTSNQPQHF. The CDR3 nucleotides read TGTGCCAGCAGCCCCGGACAGACCAGCAATCAGCCCCAGCATTTT.